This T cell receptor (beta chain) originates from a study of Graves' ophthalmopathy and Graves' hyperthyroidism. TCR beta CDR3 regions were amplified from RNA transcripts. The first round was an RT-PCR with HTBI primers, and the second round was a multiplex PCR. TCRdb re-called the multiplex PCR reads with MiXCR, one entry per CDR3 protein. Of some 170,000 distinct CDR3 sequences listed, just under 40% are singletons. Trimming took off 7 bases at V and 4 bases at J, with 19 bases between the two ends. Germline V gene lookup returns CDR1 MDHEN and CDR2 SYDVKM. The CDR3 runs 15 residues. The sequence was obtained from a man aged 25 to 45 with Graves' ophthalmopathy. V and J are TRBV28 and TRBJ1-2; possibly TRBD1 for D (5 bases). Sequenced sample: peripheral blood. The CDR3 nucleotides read TGTGCCAGCACAACGGGACGGAGAAGGTCCTATGGCTACACCTTC. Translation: CASTTGRRRSYGYTF.